This is a list of T cell receptor beta chains from one sample in a study of T cells in Graves' hyperthyroidism and ophthalmopathy. From the multiplex PCR reads, TCRdb called clonotypes with MiXCR, one entry per CDR3 protein. This table has about 740,000 distinct CDR3 sequences, approximately 14% appearing once. Material: blood. The receptors derive from a woman younger than 35 with Graves' hyperthyroidism. The CDR3 runs from the conserved cysteine through the conserved F or W. Fields, in order: V gene, D gene, J gene, clone size, CDR3 protein, CDR3 DNA. A D gene is named only where the DNA matches it firmly. Only part of the rows carry a size: once, few, many, or a class if the clone is expanded.

TRBV28	TRBD1	TRBJ2-7	few	CASSDDRVHSYEQYF	TGTGCCAGCAGCGACGACAGGGTTCACTCCTACGAGCAGTACTTC
TRBV11-2	.	TRBJ2-5	many	CASSLGLQGAQYF	TGTGCCAGCAGCTTAGGGCTGCAAGGGGCCCAGTACTTC
TRBV12-3/TRBV12-4	TRBD2	TRBJ2-1	.	CASTPGVAGLYNEQFF	TGTGCCAGCACCCCGGGGGTAGCGGGCCTATACAATGAGCAGTTCTTC
TRBV2	.	TRBJ1-6	many	CASRWGGTENSPLHF	TGTGCCAGCAGGTGGGGGGGCACGGAGAATTCACCCCTCCACTTT
TRBV20-1	.	TRBJ2-5	.	CSASSYRAKKETQYF	TGCAGTGCCAGTTCTTATCGGGCGAAAAAAGAGACCCAGTACTTC
TRBV2	TRBD2	TRBJ2-5	many	CASSDGGRPSRETQYF	TGTGCCAGCAGTGATGGCGGGAGACCCTCGCGGGAGACCCAGTACTTC
TRBV2	TRBD1	TRBJ2-7	many	CASSGHTRSDRVIYEQYF	TGTGCCAGCAGTGGGCACACTCGTTCGGACAGGGTGATCTACGAGCAGTACTTC
TRBV3-1	TRBD2	TRBJ2-1	many	CASSQDPGLLYNEQFF	TGTGCCAGCAGCCAAGATCCGGGACTATTGTACAATGAGCAGTTCTTC
TRBV15	.	TRBJ2-1	many	CATGRQPLGYNEQFF	TGTGCCACGGGTCGCCAACCCCTCGGATACAATGAGCAGTTCTTC
TRBV4-2	TRBD1	TRBJ1-5	.	CASSHGTGSQPQHF	TGTGCCAGCAGCCATGGGACAGGGTCTCAGCCCCAGCATTTT
TRBV20-1	TRBD1	TRBJ1-3	.	CSAVGEGGTSGNTIYF	TGCAGTGCTGTGGGGGAAGGGGGCACCTCTGGAAACACCATATATTTT
TRBV5-1	.	TRBJ2-3	few	CASSLFTPDTQYF	TGCGCCAGCAGCCTCTTTACCCCGGATACGCAGTATTTT
TRBV20-1	.	TRBJ2-7	many	CSARAWTPLSYEQYF	TGCAGTGCTAGAGCCTGGACTCCCCTCTCCTACGAGCAGTACTTC
TRBV7-6	.	TRBJ2-5	few	CASSSGGWGTQYF	TGTGCCAGCAGCTCCGGCGGGTGGGGGACCCAGTACTTC
TRBV20-1	.	TRBJ2-3	many	CSGRVGGTDTQYF	TGCAGTGGTAGGGTGGGTGGCACAGATACGCAGTATTTT
TRBV30	.	TRBJ2-1	many	CARRTGYNEQFF	TGTGCCCGGAGGACCGGCTACAATGAGCAGTTCTTC
TRBV2	.	TRBJ2-3	many	CASKWNTDTQYF	TGTGCCAGCAAATGGAACACAGATACGCAGTATTTT
TRBV2	.	TRBJ2-7	.	CASRNPTSGTYEQYF	TGTGCCAGCCGCAACCCGACCTCAGGGACCTACGAGCAGTACTTC
TRBV7-3	TRBD2	TRBJ2-1	.	CASSPIGLAGPNEQFF	TGTGCCAGCAGCCCCATCGGCCTAGCGGGACCGAATGAGCAGTTCTTC
TRBV9	TRBD1	TRBJ2-1	few	CASSDLTGIDEQFF	TGTGCCAGCAGCGACTTGACAGGGATCGATGAGCAGTTCTTC
TRBV24-1	TRBD2	TRBJ2-5	many	CATSGLSGIEDGQETQYF	TGTGCCACCAGTGGCCTTAGCGGGATAGAAGATGGGCAAGAGACCCAGTACTTC
TRBV6-1	TRBD1	TRBJ2-7	.	CASSPRQGAVYEQYF	TGTGCCAGCAGCCCGAGACAGGGGGCGGTCTACGAGCAGTACTTC
TRBV6-2/TRBV6-3	TRBD2	TRBJ2-3	.	CASTQRPSAGGRTDTQYF	TGTGCCAGCACCCAACGGCCTAGCGCGGGAGGGCGGACAGATACGCAGTATTTT